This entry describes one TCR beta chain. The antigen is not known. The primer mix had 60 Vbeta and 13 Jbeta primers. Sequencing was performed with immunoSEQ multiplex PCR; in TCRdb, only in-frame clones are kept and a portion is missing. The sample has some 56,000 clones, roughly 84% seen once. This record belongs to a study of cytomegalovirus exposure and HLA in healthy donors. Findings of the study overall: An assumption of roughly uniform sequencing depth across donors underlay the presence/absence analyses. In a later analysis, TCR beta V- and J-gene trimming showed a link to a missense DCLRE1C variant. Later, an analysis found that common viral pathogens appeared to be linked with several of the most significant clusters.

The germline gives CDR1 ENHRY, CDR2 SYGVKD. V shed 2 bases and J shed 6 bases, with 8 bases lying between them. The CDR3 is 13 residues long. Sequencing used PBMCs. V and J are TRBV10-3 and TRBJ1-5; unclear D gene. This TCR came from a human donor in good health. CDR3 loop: CAISEPEGQPQHF. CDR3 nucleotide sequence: TGTGCCATCAGTGAGCCCGAGGGTCAGCCCCAGCATTTT.